Following are 6 T cell receptor beta chains from one sample sequenced in a study of PD-1 blockade in classical Hodgkin lymphoma. Relapses following autologous stem cell transplantation were seen in all patients, with brentuximab vedotin exposure varying. Produced via immunoSEQ multiplex PCR; TCRdb's table is partial and in-frame only. Counted here are roughly 47,000 clones, roughly 80% occurring once; the ten biggest clones make up about 20%. This sample comprised peripheral blood mononuclear cells (PBMCs), obtained before the second cycle of nivolumab. Receptors originate from a human donor with classical Hodgkin lymphoma.

This chain uses TRBV19 with TRBJ2-7; TRBD1 is a possible D gene (6 bases). Trimming cost V 1 base and J 5 bases, with 15 bases left between them. The V gene's germline CDR1 is LNHDA and CDR2 SQIVND (reference sequence). This CDR3 is built from 15 residues. The CDR3 nucleotides are TGTGCCAGTAGTATAGTGGGGACACCCTCGGACGAGCAGTACTTC. Translating it yields CASSIVGTPSDEQYF.

This chain links TRBV7-8 with TRBJ1-5; the D gene is possibly TRBD1 (5 bases). CDR1 is SGHVS, CDR2 FQNEAQ, per germline. V was cut by 5 bases and J by 0 bases, with 20 bases left in between. The CDR3 is 18 amino acids. The CDR3 DNA follows: TGTGCCAGCAGCCCAAGAGAAGGGCAGGGTTTTAGCAATCAGCCCCAGCATTTT. Translated: CASSPREGQGFSNQPQHF.

The gene calls are TRBV7-2 and TRBJ1-3; D remains ambiguous. The CDR3 is 15 amino acids. Germline V gives CDR1 SGHTA, CDR2 FQGNSA. The ends were cut back, 5 bases at V and 1 base at J, with 12 bases in the middle. CDR3: CASSSRKPSGNTIYF. CDR3 sequence (DNA): TGTGCCAGCAGCAGTAGGAAGCCGTCTGGAAACACCATATATTTT.

The chain couples TRBV9 to TRBJ2-7; no reliable D call. This CDR3 comprises 12 residues. Trimming left V 3 bases short and J 3 bases short, with 7 bases between. Germline V gives CDR1 SGDLS, CDR2 YYNGEE. CDR3 in amino acids: CASSALVYEQYF. CDR3 nucleotide sequence: TGTGCCAGCAGCGCCCTAGTCTACGAGCAGTACTTC.

CDR3 nucleotides: TGTGCCAGCAGAATAGCGGGAGGTTCGGGTAACGAGCAGTACTTC. Protein: CASRIAGGSGNEQYF. The V gene is TRBV27, the J gene TRBJ2-7; 10 positions agree with TRBD2. Germline loops: CDR1 MNHEY, CDR2 SMNVEV (reference sequence). The CDR3 runs 15 residues. Trimming cost V 6 bases and J 5 bases; bases outside gene matches: 10.

This chain links TRBV7-2 with TRBJ1-4, with D uncertain. From germline, CDR1 is SGHTA and CDR2 FQGNSA. The CDR3 has 16 residues. V shed 5 bases and J shed 0 bases, with 13 bases lying between them. CDR3 amino acids: CASSRSSSATNEKLFF. The CDR3 DNA sequence: TGTGCCAGCAGCCGGAGTAGTTCAGCAACTAATGAAAAACTGTTTTTT.